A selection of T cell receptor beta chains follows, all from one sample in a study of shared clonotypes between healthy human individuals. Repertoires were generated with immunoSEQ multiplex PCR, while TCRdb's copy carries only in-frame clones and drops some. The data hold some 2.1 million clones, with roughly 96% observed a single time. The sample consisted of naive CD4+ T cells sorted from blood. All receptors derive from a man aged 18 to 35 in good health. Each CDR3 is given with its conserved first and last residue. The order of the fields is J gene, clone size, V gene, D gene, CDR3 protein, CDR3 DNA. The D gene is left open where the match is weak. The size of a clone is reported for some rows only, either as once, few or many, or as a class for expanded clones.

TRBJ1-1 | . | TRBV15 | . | CATSRDIWGDSEAFF | TGTGCCACCAGCAGAGATATATGGGGAGACTCTGAAGCTTTCTTT
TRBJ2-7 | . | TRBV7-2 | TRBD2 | CASSFRILAGGPYEQYF | TGTGCCAGCAGCTTCCGAATTTTAGCGGGAGGGCCGTACGAGCAGTACTTC
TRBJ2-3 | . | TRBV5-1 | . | CASSSLGAETDTQYF | TGCGCCAGCAGCTCATTGGGGGCAGAGACAGATACGCAGTATTTT
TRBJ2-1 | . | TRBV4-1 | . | CASSQVDSSSYNEQFF | TGCGCCAGCAGCCAGGTCGACTCAAGCTCCTACAATGAGCAGTTCTTC
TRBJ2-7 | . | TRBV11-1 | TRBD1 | CASTTQGAYGDEQYF | TGTGCCAGCACCACACAGGGGGCCTACGGGGACGAGCAGTACTTC
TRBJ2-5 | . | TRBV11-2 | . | CASSPWDNQETQYF | TGTGCCAGCAGCCCGTGGGACAACCAAGAGACCCAGTACTTC
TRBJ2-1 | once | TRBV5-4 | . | CASSHSFTVGDEQFF | TGTGCCAGCAGCCACTCTTTTACGGTCGGAGATGAGCAGTTCTTC
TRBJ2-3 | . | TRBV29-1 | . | CSVEAGTDTQYF | TGCAGCGTTGAAGCGGGCACAGATACGCAGTATTTT
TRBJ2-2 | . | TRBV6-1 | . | CASSEVYGNTGELFF | TGTGCCAGCAGTGAAGTCTACGGGAACACCGGGGAGCTGTTTTTT
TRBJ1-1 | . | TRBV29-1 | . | CSVESGMNTEAFF | TGCAGCGTTGAAAGTGGGATGAACACTGAAGCTTTCTTT
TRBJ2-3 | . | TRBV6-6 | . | CASSYSRVADTQYF | TGTGCCAGCAGTTACTCGAGGGTAGCAGATACGCAGTATTTT
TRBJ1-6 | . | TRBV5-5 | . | CASSLELGTAYNSPLHF | TGTGCCAGCAGCCTAGAACTGGGGACCGCTTATAATTCACCCCTCCACTTT
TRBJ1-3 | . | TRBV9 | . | CASSSVRTADSGNTIYF | TGTGCCAGCAGCTCTGTTCGGACAGCCGACTCTGGAAACACCATATATTTT
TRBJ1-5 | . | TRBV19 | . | CASSISSSFGQPQHF | TGTGCCAGTAGTATCTCAAGCAGCTTCGGGCAGCCCCAGCATTTT
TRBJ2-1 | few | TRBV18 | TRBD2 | CASSPGLAEQFF | TGTGCCAGCTCACCAGGACTAGCCGAGCAGTTCTTC